This T cell receptor beta chain was identified during a study of blood T cell repertoires in COVID-19. Profiling relied on immunoSEQ multiplex PCR, and the TCRdb table lists in-frame clones only, not all of them. The table records roughly 220,000 clones, 80% to 90% of them present only once. There are 15 residues in the CDR3. Germline CDR1 reads LGHDT; CDR2 reads YNNKEL (reference sequence). Trimming left V 1 base short and J 0 bases short, with 9 bases between. Input material: PBMCs or T cells enriched from blood (not recorded which). The receptor was isolated from a woman between 40 and 55 years old with acute COVID-19. The chain couples TRBV3-1 (or the pseudogene TRBV3-2) to TRBJ1-2, with a tentative D call TRBD1 (5 bases). In DNA, the CDR3 is TGTGCCAGCAGCCAAGTACAGGCGGCTAACTATGGCTACACCTTC. Its protein product is CASSQVQAANYGYTF.